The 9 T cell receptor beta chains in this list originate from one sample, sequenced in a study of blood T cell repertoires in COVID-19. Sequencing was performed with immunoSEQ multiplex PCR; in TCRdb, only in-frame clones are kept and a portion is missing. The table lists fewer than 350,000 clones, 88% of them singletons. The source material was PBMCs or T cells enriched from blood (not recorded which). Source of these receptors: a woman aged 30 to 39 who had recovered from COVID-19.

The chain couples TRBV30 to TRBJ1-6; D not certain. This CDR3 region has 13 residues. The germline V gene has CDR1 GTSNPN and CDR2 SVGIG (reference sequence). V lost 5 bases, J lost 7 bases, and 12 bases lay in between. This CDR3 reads CAWGTLPNSPLHF. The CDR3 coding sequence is TGTGCCTGGGGCACCCTACCCAATTCACCCCTCCACTTT.

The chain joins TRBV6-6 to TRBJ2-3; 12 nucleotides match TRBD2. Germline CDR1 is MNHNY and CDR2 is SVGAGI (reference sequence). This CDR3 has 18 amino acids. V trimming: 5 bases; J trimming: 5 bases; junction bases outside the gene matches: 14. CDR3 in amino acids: CASSHSPGLAGVRDTQYF. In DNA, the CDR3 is TGTGCCAGCAGTCATTCGCCGGGACTAGCGGGCGTAAGAGATACGCAGTATTTT.

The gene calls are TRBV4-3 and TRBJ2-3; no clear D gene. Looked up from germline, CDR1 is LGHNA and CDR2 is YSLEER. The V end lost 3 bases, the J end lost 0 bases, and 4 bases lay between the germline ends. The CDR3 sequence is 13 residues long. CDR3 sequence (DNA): TGCGCCAGCAGCCATACTAGCACAGATACGCAGTATTTT. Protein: CASSHTSTDTQYF.

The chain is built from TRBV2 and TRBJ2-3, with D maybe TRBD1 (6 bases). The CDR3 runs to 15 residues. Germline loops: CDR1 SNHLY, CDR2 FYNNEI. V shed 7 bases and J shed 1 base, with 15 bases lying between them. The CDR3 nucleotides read TGTGCCAGCAACGCCCCGGCAGGGGGCACAGATACGCAGTATTTT. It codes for CASNAPAGGTDTQYF.

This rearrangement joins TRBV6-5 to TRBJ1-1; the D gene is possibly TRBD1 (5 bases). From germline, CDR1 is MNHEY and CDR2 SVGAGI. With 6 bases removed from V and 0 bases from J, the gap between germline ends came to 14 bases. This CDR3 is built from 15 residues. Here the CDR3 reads CASSLTGNMNTEAFF. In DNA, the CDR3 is TGTGCCAGCAGCCTAACAGGAAACATGAACACTGAAGCTTTCTTT.

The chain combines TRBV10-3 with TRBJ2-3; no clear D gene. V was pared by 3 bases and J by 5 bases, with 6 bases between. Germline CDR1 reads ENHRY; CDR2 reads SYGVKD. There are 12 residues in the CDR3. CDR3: CAISDTRDTQYF. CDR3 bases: TGTGCCATCAGTGACACCAGAGATACGCAGTATTTT.

The CDR3 protein is CASSFGGNYGYTF. CDR3 nucleotide sequence: TGTGCCAGCAGTTTCGGGGGAAACTATGGCTACACCTTC. J is TRBJ1-2 and V is TRBV27; TRBD1 might be the D (5 bases). V was cut by 3 bases and J by 2 bases, with 7 bases left in between. The CDR3 covers 13 residues. From germline, CDR1 is MNHEY and CDR2 SMNVEV (reference sequence).

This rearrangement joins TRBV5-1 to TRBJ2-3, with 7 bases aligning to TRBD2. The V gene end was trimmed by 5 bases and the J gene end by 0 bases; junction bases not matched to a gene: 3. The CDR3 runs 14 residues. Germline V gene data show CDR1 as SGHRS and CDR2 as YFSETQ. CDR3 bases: TGCGCCAGCAGACAGACTAGCAGCACAGATACGCAGTATTTT. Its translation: CASRQTSSTDTQYF.

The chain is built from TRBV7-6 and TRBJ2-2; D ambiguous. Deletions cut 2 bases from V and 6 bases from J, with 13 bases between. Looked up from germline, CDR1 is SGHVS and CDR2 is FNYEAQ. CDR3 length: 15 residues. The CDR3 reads CASSLSVPSPGELFF. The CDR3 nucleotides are TGTGCCAGCAGCTTAAGTGTCCCAAGCCCCGGGGAGCTGTTTTTT.